This TCR beta chain was identified in a study of blood T cell repertoires in COVID-19. Whole-study context: The cDNA or gDNA used as material had been derived from T cells, B-cell-depleted T cells, or PBMCs.

This clone showed up just once. Some clones are missing from TCRdb's copy, which holds only in-frame ones; the method was immunoSEQ multiplex PCR. The repertoire includes under 200,000 clones, roughly three quarters of them detected once, and 5.5% to 7% sits in the top ten. V lost 7 bases and J 6 bases, leaving 13 bases between the germline ends. Germline CDR1 and CDR2: LGHNA and YSLEER. CDR3 size: 13 residues. The receptor was derived from a middle-aged woman with COVID-19, enrolled during active disease. This chain links TRBV4-3 with TRBJ2-1, with D possibly matching TRBD2 (5 bases). The sample consisted of peripheral blood. CDR3 amino acids: CASTTRVGNEQFF. CDR3 in DNA: TGCGCCAGCACCACTAGGGTTGGCAATGAGCAGTTCTTC.